The rows below give T cell receptor beta chains drawn from one sample of a study of blood T cell repertoires in COVID-19. The protocol was immunoSEQ multiplex PCR, while the TCRdb copy is restricted to in-frame clones and leaves out a portion. The sample lists over 250,000 clones; about 88% were seen once. Sequenced material: peripheral blood. Every receptor here comes from a man aged 55 to 70 who had recovered from COVID-19. The CDR3 runs from the conserved cysteine through the conserved F or W. D genes are given only for firm matches. Clone size is not always given. Where it is, it says once, few, many or a class for expanded clones.

d_call: TRBD1; clone_size: -; j_call: TRBJ2-3; v_call: TRBV19; cdr3_nt: TGTGCCAGTAGTACCCAACGACAGGGGAGGCCTAGCACAGATACGCAGTATTTT; cdr3_aa: CASSTQRQGRPSTDTQYF
d_call: -; clone_size: once; j_call: TRBJ2-3; v_call: TRBV7-8; cdr3_nt: TGTGCCAGCAGCCTCTCCGGGGGCACAGATACGCAGTATTTT; cdr3_aa: CASSLSGGTDTQYF
d_call: -; clone_size: -; j_call: TRBJ2-2; v_call: TRBV5-5; cdr3_nt: TGTGCCAGCAGCTTGTCGGTCAGGGGGAACACCGGGGAGCTGTTTTTT; cdr3_aa: CASSLSVRGNTGELFF
d_call: -; clone_size: -; j_call: TRBJ1-1; v_call: TRBV19; cdr3_nt: TGTGCCAGTAGTATGTGGGGAGCAGGGGAGAACACTGAAGCTTTCTTT; cdr3_aa: CASSMWGAGENTEAFF
d_call: TRBD1; clone_size: -; j_call: TRBJ1-2; v_call: TRBV5-4; cdr3_nt: TGTGCCAGCAGCTGGGACAGGGGATTGGGGAGTACGGGCTACACCTTC; cdr3_aa: CASSWDRGLGSTGYTF
d_call: -; clone_size: once; j_call: TRBJ2-1; v_call: TRBV23-1; cdr3_nt: TGCGCCAGAAAAGGGGTTGGCAATGAGCAGTTCTTC; cdr3_aa: CARKGVGNEQFF
d_call: -; clone_size: -; j_call: TRBJ2-4; v_call: TRBV4-1; cdr3_nt: TGCGCCAGCAGCCAAGAAAGCACGGTCAAAAACATTCAGTACTTC; cdr3_aa: CASSQESTVKNIQYF
d_call: TRBD1; clone_size: -; j_call: TRBJ1-5; v_call: TRBV7-9; cdr3_nt: TGTGCCAGCAGCTTGTCCGGGACAGGGGACAATCAGCCCCAGCATTTT; cdr3_aa: CASSLSGTGDNQPQHF
d_call: -; clone_size: few; j_call: TRBJ1-4; v_call: TRBV18; cdr3_nt: TGTGCCAGCTCACCCACGCAGGGGCATATTGAAAAACTGTTTTTT; cdr3_aa: CASSPTQGHIEKLFF
d_call: TRBD1; clone_size: -; j_call: TRBJ1-2; v_call: TRBV19; cdr3_nt: TGTGCCAGTAGTGCCGCACCGGGACAGGGGCTAGTTGACTATGGCTACACCTTC; cdr3_aa: CASSAAPGQGLVDYGYTF
d_call: TRBD2; clone_size: -; j_call: TRBJ2-2; v_call: TRBV7-3; cdr3_nt: TGTGCCAGCAGCCCCCGGCTAGCGGGGACCGGGGAGCTGTTTTTT; cdr3_aa: CASSPRLAGTGELFF
d_call: -; clone_size: -; j_call: TRBJ2-7; v_call: TRBV6-5; cdr3_nt: TGTGCCAGCGGCAGCTCCTACGAGCAGTACTTC; cdr3_aa: CASGSSYEQYF
d_call: TRBD2; clone_size: -; j_call: TRBJ2-1; v_call: TRBV9; cdr3_nt: TGTGCCAGCAGACCCGGGACTAGCGGGGACTACAATGAGCAGTTCTTC; cdr3_aa: CASRPGTSGDYNEQFF
d_call: TRBD2; clone_size: -; j_call: TRBJ2-1; v_call: TRBV5-1; cdr3_nt: TGCGCCAGCAGCTTGGAAGCGGGGGGGCATGGGAATGAGCAGTTCTTC; cdr3_aa: CASSLEAGGHGNEQFF
d_call: TRBD1; clone_size: -; j_call: TRBJ2-7; v_call: TRBV6-5; cdr3_nt: TGTGCCAGCAGTACAGCAGGGGGCGAGCAGTACTTC; cdr3_aa: CASSTAGGEQYF
d_call: -; clone_size: -; j_call: TRBJ2-7; v_call: TRBV6-1; cdr3_nt: TGTGCCAGCAGTGACGGGACACCCTACGAGCAGTACTTC; cdr3_aa: CASSDGTPYEQYF
d_call: -; clone_size: -; j_call: TRBJ2-1; v_call: TRBV7-3; cdr3_nt: TGTGCCAGCAGCTTCCTGACTAGGGACAATGAGCAGTTCTTC; cdr3_aa: CASSFLTRDNEQFF
d_call: TRBD1; clone_size: -; j_call: TRBJ2-7; v_call: TRBV5-8; cdr3_nt: TGTGCCAGCAGCCAAAGCAGGGGGAGCTCCTACGAGCAGTACTTC; cdr3_aa: CASSQSRGSSYEQYF
d_call: TRBD1; clone_size: -; j_call: TRBJ1-6; v_call: TRBV6-2/TRBV6-3; cdr3_nt: TGTGCCAGCAGTTACGGACAGGGGGTGCGATCACCCCTCCACTTT; cdr3_aa: CASSYGQGVRSPLHF
d_call: -; clone_size: -; j_call: TRBJ2-3; v_call: TRBV15; cdr3_nt: TGTGCCACCAGCAGGGATCAGGCTACAGATACGCAGTATTTT; cdr3_aa: CATSRDQATDTQYF
d_call: -; clone_size: -; j_call: TRBJ2-7; v_call: TRBV6-5; cdr3_nt: TGTGCCAGCAGTTACCGCAACGCGCCATCCCTTGAGCAGTACTTC; cdr3_aa: CASSYRNAPSLEQYF
d_call: -; clone_size: few; j_call: TRBJ1-2; v_call: TRBV20-1; cdr3_nt: TGCAGTGCTGGTGGAGCTAACTATGGCTACACCTTC; cdr3_aa: CSAGGANYGYTF
d_call: -; clone_size: -; j_call: TRBJ1-1; v_call: TRBV29-1; cdr3_nt: TGCAGCGTTGAAAGGCGACAGAACACTGAAGCTTTCTTT; cdr3_aa: CSVERRQNTEAFF
d_call: TRBD2; clone_size: -; j_call: TRBJ2-1; v_call: TRBV5-4; cdr3_nt: TGTGCCAGCACCACCGGCGGCGCGGGGGGGCAGTGGTACAATGAGCAGTTCTTC; cdr3_aa: CASTTGGAGGQWYNEQFF
d_call: -; clone_size: -; j_call: TRBJ2-7; v_call: TRBV29-1; cdr3_nt: TGCAGCGTTCTCGGAGGAAAGTACGAGCAGTACTTC; cdr3_aa: CSVLGGKYEQYF
d_call: TRBD1; clone_size: -; j_call: TRBJ2-5; v_call: TRBV20-1; cdr3_nt: TGCAGTGCTAGTGTGAGACAGGGGTGGCAAGAGACCCAGTACTTC; cdr3_aa: CSASVRQGWQETQYF
d_call: TRBD2; clone_size: -; j_call: TRBJ2-7; v_call: TRBV6-2/TRBV6-3; cdr3_nt: TGTGCCAGCAGTTACGGAGGACTAGCGGAATACTTC; cdr3_aa: CASSYGGLAEYF
d_call: -; clone_size: few; j_call: TRBJ1-3; v_call: TRBV25-1; cdr3_nt: TGTGCCAGCAGTCCCAGGGGAGGAAACACCATATATTTT; cdr3_aa: CASSPRGGNTIYF
d_call: TRBD2; clone_size: -; j_call: TRBJ2-2; v_call: TRBV6-5; cdr3_nt: TGTGCCAGCACGGGGGGGCCCGGGGAGCTGTTTTTT; cdr3_aa: CASTGGPGELFF
d_call: -; clone_size: few; j_call: TRBJ2-7; v_call: TRBV5-6; cdr3_nt: TGTGCCAGCAGCTTAGGACAGAGCTACGAGCAGTACTTC; cdr3_aa: CASSLGQSYEQYF
d_call: -; clone_size: -; j_call: TRBJ1-2; v_call: TRBV19; cdr3_nt: TGTGCCAGTACCCTTGGAGCAGGGAACTATGGCTACACCTTC; cdr3_aa: CASTLGAGNYGYTF
d_call: -; clone_size: -; j_call: TRBJ2-1; v_call: TRBV9; cdr3_nt: TGTGCCAGCAGCGTAGTTGCAGGGGAGCAGTTCTTC; cdr3_aa: CASSVVAGEQFF